These 11 T cell receptor beta chains share one sample of origin, sequenced in a study of regulatory dendritic cells for organ transplantation. Sorted T cells were CFSE-labeled and cultured 4 to 5 days with allogeneic regulatory or mature dendritic cells at 1:10. The antigens of these receptors remain unknown. Data came from immunoSEQ multiplex PCR; TCRdb stores just in-frame clones and leaves some out. The table records 9,500 to 15,000 clones, roughly 69% of them present only once. The sequencing sample was made of naive CD4+ T cells from blood cultured with regulatory dendritic cells. Subset given: CD45RA+ naive T cells. The receptors stem from a human donor in good health.

The rearrangement uses TRBV6-4 and TRBJ1-2; 8 bases are shared with TRBD1. Germline V gene sequence: CDR1 MRHNA, CDR2 SNTAGT. V was pared by 5 bases and J by 4 bases, with 6 bases of the junction left unmatched. This CDR3 region has 14 residues. CDR3 protein: CASSSGTGSYGYTF. CDR3 nucleotide sequence: TGTGCCAGCAGTTCCGGGACAGGCTCCTATGGCTACACCTTC.

This chain connects TRBV5-1 to TRBJ1-3, with D hard to call. CDR1 is SGHRS and CDR2 is YFSETQ in the germline V gene. The CDR3 covers 15 residues. With 4 bases removed from V and 0 bases from J, the gap between germline ends came to 11 bases. The CDR3 region has the DNA TGCGCCAGCAGCCCCGGGGTTTTCTCTGGAAACACCATATATTTT. Translating it yields CASSPGVFSGNTIYF.

For the CDR3, the DNA is TGTGCCAGCAGCCCCATGGCGGGCCATGGGCAAAAACTGTTTTTT. Protein: CASSPMAGHGQKLFF. This chain links TRBV7-8 with TRBJ1-4; D uncertain. Germline CDR1 SGHVS, CDR2 FQNEAQ. Trimming shortened V by 5 bases and J by 9 bases, and 19 bases separated the two germline ends. This CDR3 is built from 15 residues.

The chain recombines TRBV25-1 with TRBJ1-5, with D unresolved. Germline CDR1 reads MGHDK; CDR2 reads SYGVNS. The CDR3 consists of 15 residues. V was trimmed by 3 bases and J by 0 bases, leaving 9 bases between them. CDR3 protein: CASSDGQYSNQPQHF. The CDR3 nucleotides are TGTGCCAGCAGTGACGGTCAATATAGCAATCAGCCCCAGCATTTT. Supplemented by reference TRBV25-1 and TRBJ1-5, the full variable domain reads EADIYQTPRYLVIGTGKKITLECSQTMGHDKMYWYQQDPGMELHLIHYSYGVNSTEKGDLSSESTVSRIRTEHFPLTLESARPSHTSQYLCASSDGQYSNQPQHFGDGTRLSIL.

The V and J genes are TRBV4-3 and TRBJ1-4, with D perhaps matching TRBD1 (6 bases). Germline V gene lookup returns CDR1 LGHNA and CDR2 YSLEER. The V end was cut by 4 bases, the J end by 0 bases, with 9 bases between. This CDR3 comprises 15 residues. The CDR3 reads CASSLTGATNEKLFF. CDR3 bases: TGCGCCAGCAGCCTGACAGGAGCAACTAATGAAAAACTGTTTTTT.

The rearrangement uses TRBV2 and TRBJ2-3; possible D gene TRBD1, 6 bases. The CDR3 contains 14 residues. Between the trimmed V and J ends, which lost 8 bases and 0 bases, there was a span of 12 bases. Germline V gene sequence: CDR1 SNHLY, CDR2 FYNNEI. The CDR3 nucleotides read TGTGCCAGCGACACAGGGTCTAGCACAGATACGCAGTATTTT. Translating it yields CASDTGSSTDTQYF.

The CDR3, as DNA: TGTGCCAGCTCCAGAACAGGGGTGGGCACAGATACGCAGTATTTT. Encoded protein: CASSRTGVGTDTQYF. The chain couples TRBV27 to TRBJ2-3; the match to TRBD1 covers 7 bases. The CDR3 spans 15 residues. CDR1 is MNHEY, CDR2 SMNVEV, per germline (reference sequence). Trimming at V came to 8 bases and at J to 1 base, leaving 9 bases not matched to a gene.

The CDR3 protein is CASSADYSNQPQHF. CDR3 DNA: TGTGCCAGCTCTGCAGATTATAGCAATCAGCCCCAGCATTTT. V and J are TRBV18 and TRBJ1-5; D uncertain. The CDR3 totals 14 residues. The V end lost 6 bases, the J end lost 0 bases, and 9 bases lay between the germline ends. CDR1 KGHSH and CDR2 LQKENI come from the germline V gene.

This chain connects TRBV2 to TRBJ1-2; possible D gene TRBD1, 6 bases. Germline assignment: CDR1 SNHLY and CDR2 FYNNEI. CDR3 size: 16 residues. V lost 4 bases, J lost 2 bases, and 17 bases lay in between. Here the CDR3 reads CASSGFPQGQNYGYTF. Here the CDR3 DNA reads TGTGCCAGCAGTGGATTCCCTCAGGGGCAGAACTATGGCTACACCTTC.

This clone was seen a handful of times. The chain recombines TRBV5-1 with TRBJ1-1, with D tentatively TRBD1 (5 bases). Trimming took off 5 bases at V and 1 base at J, with 12 bases between the two ends. The V gene's germline CDR1 is SGHRS and CDR2 YFSETQ. This CDR3 has 14 amino acids. The CDR3 coding sequence is TGCGCCAGCAGTCCAGATAGGGGGAACACTGAAGCTTTCTTT. Encoded protein: CASSPDRGNTEAFF.

In its sample, this clone was seen once. V usage is TRBV19 and J usage is TRBJ1-1; possibly TRBD1 for D (5 bases). This CDR3 has 14 amino acids. V was trimmed by 5 bases and J by 5 bases, leaving 15 bases between them. Germline V gene data show CDR1 as LNHDA and CDR2 as SQIVND (reference sequence). This chain's CDR3 is CASSPQSRGTEAFF. CDR3 nucleotides: TGTGCCAGTAGTCCCCAAAGCCGGGGGACTGAAGCTTTCTTT.